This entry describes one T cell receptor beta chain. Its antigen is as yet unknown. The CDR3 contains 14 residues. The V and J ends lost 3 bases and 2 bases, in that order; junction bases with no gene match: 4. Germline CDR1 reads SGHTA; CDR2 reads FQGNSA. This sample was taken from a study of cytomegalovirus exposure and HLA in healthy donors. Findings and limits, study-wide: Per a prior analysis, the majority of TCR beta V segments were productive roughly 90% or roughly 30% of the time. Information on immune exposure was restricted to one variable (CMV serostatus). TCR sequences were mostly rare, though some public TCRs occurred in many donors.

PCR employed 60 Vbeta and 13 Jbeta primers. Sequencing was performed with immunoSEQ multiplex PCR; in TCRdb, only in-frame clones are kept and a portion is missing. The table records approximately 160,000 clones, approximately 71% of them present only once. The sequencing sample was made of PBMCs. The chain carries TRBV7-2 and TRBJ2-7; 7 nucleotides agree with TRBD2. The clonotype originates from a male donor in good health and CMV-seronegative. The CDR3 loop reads CASSFTSVAYEQYF. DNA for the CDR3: TGTGCCAGCAGCTTTACTAGCGTCGCCTACGAGCAGTACTTC.